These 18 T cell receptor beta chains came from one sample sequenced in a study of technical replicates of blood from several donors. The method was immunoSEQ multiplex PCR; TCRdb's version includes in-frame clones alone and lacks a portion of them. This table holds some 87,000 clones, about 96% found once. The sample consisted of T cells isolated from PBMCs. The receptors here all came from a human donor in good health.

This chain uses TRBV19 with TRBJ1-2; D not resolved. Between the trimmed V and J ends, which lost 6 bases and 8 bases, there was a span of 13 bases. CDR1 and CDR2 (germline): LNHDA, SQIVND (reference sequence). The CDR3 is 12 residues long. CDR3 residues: CASSPNVEGYTF. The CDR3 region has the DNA TGTGCCAGTAGCCCCAACGTAGAAGGCTACACCTTC.

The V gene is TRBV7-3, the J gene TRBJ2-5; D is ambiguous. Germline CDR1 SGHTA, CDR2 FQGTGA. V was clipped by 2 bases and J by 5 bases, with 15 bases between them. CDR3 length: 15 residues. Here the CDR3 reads CASSLFLGPEETQYF. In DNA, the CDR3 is TGTGCCAGCAGCTTATTTCTGGGCCCTGAGGAGACCCAGTACTTC.

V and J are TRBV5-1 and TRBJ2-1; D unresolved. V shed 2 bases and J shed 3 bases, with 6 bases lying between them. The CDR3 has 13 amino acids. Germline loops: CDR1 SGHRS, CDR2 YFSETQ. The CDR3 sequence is CASSFNFYNEQFF. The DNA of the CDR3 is TGCGCCAGCAGCTTTAACTTCTACAATGAGCAGTTCTTC.

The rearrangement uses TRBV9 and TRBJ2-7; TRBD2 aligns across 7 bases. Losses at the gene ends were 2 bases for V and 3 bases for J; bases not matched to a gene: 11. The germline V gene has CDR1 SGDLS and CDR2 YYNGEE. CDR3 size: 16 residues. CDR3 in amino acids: CASSVGGSRAGYEQYF. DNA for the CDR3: TGTGCCAGCAGCGTCGGCGGGAGCCGAGCCGGCTACGAGCAGTACTTC.

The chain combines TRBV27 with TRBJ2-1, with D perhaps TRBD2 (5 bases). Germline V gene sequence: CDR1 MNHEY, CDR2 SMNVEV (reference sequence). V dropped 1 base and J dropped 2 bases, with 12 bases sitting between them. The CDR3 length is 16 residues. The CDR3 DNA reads TGTGCCAGCAGTTTATTCGGGATCGGGGCCTACAATGAGCAGTTCTTC. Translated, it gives CASSLFGIGAYNEQFF.

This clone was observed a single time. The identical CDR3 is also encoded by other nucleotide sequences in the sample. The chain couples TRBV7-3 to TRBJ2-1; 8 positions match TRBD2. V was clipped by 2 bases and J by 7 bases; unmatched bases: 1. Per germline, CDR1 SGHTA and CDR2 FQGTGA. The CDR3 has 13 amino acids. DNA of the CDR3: TGTGCCAGCAGCTTAGCGGGAGGTAATGAGCAGTTCTTC. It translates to CASSLAGGNEQFF.

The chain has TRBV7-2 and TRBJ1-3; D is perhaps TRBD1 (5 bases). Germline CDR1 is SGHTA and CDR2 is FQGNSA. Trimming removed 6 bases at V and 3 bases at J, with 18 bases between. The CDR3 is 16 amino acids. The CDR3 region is CASSLLWGGNGNTIYF. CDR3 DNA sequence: TGTGCCAGCAGTTTACTCTGGGGGGGAAATGGAAACACCATATATTTT.

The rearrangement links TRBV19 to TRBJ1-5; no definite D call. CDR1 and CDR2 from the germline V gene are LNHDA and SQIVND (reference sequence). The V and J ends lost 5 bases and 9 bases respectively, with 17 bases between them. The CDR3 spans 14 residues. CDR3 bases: TGTGCCAGTAGTTCACAGCTGGGCTTATGGCCCCAGCATTTT. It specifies CASSSQLGLWPQHF.

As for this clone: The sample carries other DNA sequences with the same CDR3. The CDR3 spells CASSEGTSGSYEQYF. The CDR3 coding sequence is TGTGCCAGCAGTGAAGGGACTAGCGGGAGTTACGAGCAGTACTTC. The chain links TRBV6-1 to TRBJ2-7; 13 bases map to TRBD2. After removal of 1 base from V and 4 bases from J, the junction contained 1 base not matched to a gene. Per the germline V gene, CDR1 is MNHNS and CDR2 is SASEGT. This CDR3 comprises 15 residues.

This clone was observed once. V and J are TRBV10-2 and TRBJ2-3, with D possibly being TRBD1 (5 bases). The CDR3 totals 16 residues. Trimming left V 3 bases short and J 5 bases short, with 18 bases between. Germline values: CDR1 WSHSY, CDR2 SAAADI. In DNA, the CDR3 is TGCGCCAGCAGTGATTTGGCAGGGTCTATCGAAGATACGCAGTATTTT. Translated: CASSDLAGSIEDTQYF.

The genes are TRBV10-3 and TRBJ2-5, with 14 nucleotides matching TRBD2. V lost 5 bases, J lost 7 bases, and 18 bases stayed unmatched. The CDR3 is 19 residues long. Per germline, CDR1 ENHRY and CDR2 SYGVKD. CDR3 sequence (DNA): TGTGCCATCAGTTCCGGGACTAGCGGGAGTCGGGCTGTCTCTGGGACCCAGTACTTC. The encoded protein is CAISSGTSGSRAVSGTQYF.

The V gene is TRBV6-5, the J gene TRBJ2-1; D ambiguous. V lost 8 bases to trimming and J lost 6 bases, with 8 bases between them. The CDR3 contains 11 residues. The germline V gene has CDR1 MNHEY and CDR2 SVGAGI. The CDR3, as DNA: TGTGCCAGCTCTACCCCCAATGAGCAGTTCTTC. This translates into CASSTPNEQFF.

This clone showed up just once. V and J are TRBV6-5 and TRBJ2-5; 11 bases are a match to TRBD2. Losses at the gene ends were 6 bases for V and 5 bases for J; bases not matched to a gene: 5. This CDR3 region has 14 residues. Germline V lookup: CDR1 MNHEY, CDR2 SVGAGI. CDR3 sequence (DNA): TGTGCCAGCAGCGAGCCTAGCGGGAGGGAGACCCAGTACTTC. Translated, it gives CASSEPSGRETQYF.

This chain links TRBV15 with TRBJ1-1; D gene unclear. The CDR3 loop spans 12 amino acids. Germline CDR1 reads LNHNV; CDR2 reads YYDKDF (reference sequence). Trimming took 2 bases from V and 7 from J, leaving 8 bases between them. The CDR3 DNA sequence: TGTGCCACCAGCAGAAGTCGGAGTGAAGCTTTCTTT. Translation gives CATSRSRSEAFF.

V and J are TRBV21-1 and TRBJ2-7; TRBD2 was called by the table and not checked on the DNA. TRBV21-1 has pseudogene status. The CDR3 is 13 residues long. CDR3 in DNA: TGTGCCAGCAGCAAAGGGTGGAGGTACGAGCAGTACTTC. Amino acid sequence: CASSKGWRYEQYF.

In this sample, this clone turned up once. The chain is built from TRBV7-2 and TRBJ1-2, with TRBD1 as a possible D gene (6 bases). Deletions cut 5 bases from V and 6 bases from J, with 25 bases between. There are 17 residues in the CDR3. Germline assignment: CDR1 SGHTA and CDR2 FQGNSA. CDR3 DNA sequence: TGTGCCAGCAGCATAAACCCCTTCGGGGGGGCTGTTGATGGCTACACCTTC. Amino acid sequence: CASSINPFGGAVDGYTF.

The DNA for the CDR3 is TGTGCCAGCAGAAGCGGGAGGTCCTCTTACGAGCAGTACTTC. It encodes CASRSGRSSYEQYF. The V and J genes are TRBV5-4 and TRBJ2-7; 9 positions agree with TRBD2. V was pared by 5 bases and J by 4 bases, with 7 bases of the junction left unmatched. The CDR3 runs to 14 residues. Germline lookup yields CDR1 SGHNT and CDR2 YYREEE (reference sequence).

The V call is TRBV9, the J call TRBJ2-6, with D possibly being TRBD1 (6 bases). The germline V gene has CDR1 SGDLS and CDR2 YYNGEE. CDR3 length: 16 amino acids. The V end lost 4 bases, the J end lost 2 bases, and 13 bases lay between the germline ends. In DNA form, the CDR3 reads TGTGCCAGCAGCCCATACCAGGGGACTGGGGCCAACGTCCTGACTTTC. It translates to CASSPYQGTGANVLTF.